Below, 16 T cell receptor beta chains from the same sample are listed, as sequenced in a study of blood T cell repertoires in COVID-19. The repertoire was sequenced with immunoSEQ multiplex PCR; TCRdb's copy has only in-frame clones and lacks some. Of about 170,000 clones in the sample, approximately 86% were seen once. Sequencing input: peripheral blood. These receptor sequences come from a man between 60 and 75 years old who had recovered from COVID-19.

The V and J genes are TRBV10-3 and TRBJ2-6; tentatively, D is TRBD1 (6 bases). V shed 6 bases and J shed 0 bases, with 18 bases lying between them. The length of the CDR3 is 18 residues. Per germline, CDR1 ENHRY and CDR2 SYGVKD. The CDR3 region is CAIRDTGPEISGANVLTF. The CDR3 DNA reads TGTGCCATCAGGGATACAGGGCCAGAGATCTCTGGGGCCAACGTCCTGACTTTC.

The chain joins TRBV28 to TRBJ1-5; tentative D call: TRBD1 (6 bases). V was shortened by 6 bases and J by 5 bases, with 23 bases between the two germline ends. Germline V CDR1 and CDR2: MDHEN, SYDVKM. The CDR3 covers 17 residues. The CDR3 is CASRPTRLQGRDQPQHF. CDR3 nucleotides: TGTGCCAGCAGACCCACTCGGTTGCAGGGGAGAGATCAGCCCCAGCATTTT. Full variable domain (missing parts from reference TRBV28 and TRBJ1-5): DVKVTQSSRYLVKRTGEKVFLECVQDMDHENMFWYRQDPGLGLRLIYFSYDVKMKEKGDIPEGYSVSREKKERFSLILESASTNQTSMYLCASRPTRLQGRDQPQHFGDGTRLSIL.

The V gene is TRBV25-1, the J gene TRBJ1-2, with 7 bases aligning to TRBD1. This CDR3 is 13 amino acids long. Germline V CDR1 and CDR2: MGHDK, SYGVNS. The V and J ends lost 3 bases and 4 bases, in that order; junction bases with no gene match: 2. The CDR3 DNA sequence: TGTGCCAGCAGTGAGACAGGGAGCTATGGCTACACCTTC. As protein: CASSETGSYGYTF.

The V gene is TRBV7-9, the J gene TRBJ2-3; the match to TRBD2 covers 10 bases. With V trimmed by 5 bases and J by 4 bases, 6 bases remained unmatched. CDR3 length equals 15 residues. In germline, CDR1 is SEHNR, CDR2 FQNEAQ (reference sequence). The CDR3 spells CASSPSGGRPDTQYF. CDR3 in DNA: TGTGCCAGCAGCCCTAGCGGGGGACGGCCAGATACGCAGTATTTT.

The chain recombines TRBV10-3 with TRBJ2-2; 11 nucleotides agree with TRBD1. V lost 9 bases to trimming and J lost 3 bases; unmatched junction nucleotides: 6. Germline loops: CDR1 ENHRY, CDR2 SYGVKD. CDR3 size: 15 residues. The CDR3 reads CAINPGQGDTGELFF. In nucleotides, the CDR3 is TGTGCCATTAACCCGGGACAGGGGGACACCGGGGAGCTGTTTTTT.

The J gene is TRBJ2-2, the V gene TRBV6-4, with a possible D match to TRBD2 (5 bases). V was cut by 5 bases and J by 0 bases, with 7 bases left in between. Per germline, CDR1 MRHNA and CDR2 SNTAGT. CDR3 size: 14 residues. In DNA, the CDR3 is TGTGCCAGCAGTCGAGGGACGAACACCGGGGAGCTGTTTTTT. Protein sequence: CASSRGTNTGELFF.

This chain connects TRBV5-6 to TRBJ1-5, with D perhaps matching TRBD1 (5 bases). V lost 0 bases to trimming and J lost 1 base, with 11 bases between them. Germline V lookup: CDR1 SGHDT, CDR2 YYEEEE. The CDR3 contains 16 residues. Here the CDR3 DNA reads TGTGCCAGCAGCTTGGCCTCGGGACTGAGCAATCAGCCCCAGCATTTT. This encodes CASSLASGLSNQPQHF.

This chain uses TRBV24-1 with TRBJ2-7; 8 bases agree with TRBD1. Trimming at V came to 2 bases and at J to 12 bases, leaving 5 bases not matched to a gene. The CDR3 sequence is 12 residues long. CDR1 is KGHDR, CDR2 SFDVKD, per germline. This CDR3 is CATSDSDRALYF. CDR3 bases: TGTGCCACCAGTGATTCGGACAGGGCCTTGTACTTC.

The rearrangement uses TRBV19 and TRBJ2-3; TRBD2 matches 7 bases. After removal of 8 bases from V and 1 base from J, the junction contained 6 bases not matched to a gene. The CDR3 runs to 14 residues. The germline CDR1 and CDR2 sequences are LNHDA and SQIVND (reference sequence). The CDR3 protein is CASSSGEGTDTQYF. The DNA for the CDR3 is TGTGCCAGTTCAAGCGGGGAGGGCACAGATACGCAGTATTTT.

A single count supports this clone. The chain uses TRBV7-9 and TRBJ2-5, with D possibly TRBD2 on 5 matching bases. The V gene lost 0 bases and the J gene lost 5 bases, with 10 bases spanning the gap. CDR3 length: 14 residues. CDR1 is SEHNR and CDR2 is FQNEAQ in the germline V gene (reference sequence). The CDR3 DNA sequence: TGTGCCAGCAGCTTAGCTGAGGGTAGGGAGACCCAGTACTTC. Amino acids: CASSLAEGRETQYF.

The chain is built from TRBV6-5 and TRBJ2-2; the D gene is possibly TRBD1 (5 bases). The CDR3 has 14 residues. Trimming cost V 6 bases and J 2 bases, with 10 bases left between them. CDR1 is MNHEY and CDR2 is SVGAGI in the germline V gene. This CDR3 is CASRRQRNTGELFF. The CDR3 DNA follows: TGTGCCAGCAGAAGACAGAGAAACACCGGGGAGCTGTTTTTT.

The table lists this clone with a few counts. The chain links TRBV2 to TRBJ1-1; 10 positions agree with TRBD1. Germline V gives CDR1 SNHLY, CDR2 FYNNEI. The CDR3 loop spans 19 amino acids. V was pared by 6 bases and J by 0 bases, with 16 bases of the junction left unmatched. The CDR3 here is CASSPPSGQGTRLNTEAFF. The CDR3, as DNA: TGTGCCAGCAGCCCGCCCTCGGGACAGGGGACAAGATTGAACACTGAAGCTTTCTTT.

The rearrangement joins TRBV7-9 to TRBJ2-1; 13 positions agree with TRBD2. CDR1 and CDR2 (germline): SEHNR, FQNEAQ (reference sequence). This CDR3 has 17 amino acids. The ends lost 10 bases at V and 1 base at J; junction bases unmatched: 10. The CDR3 is CATPGLAGASSYNEQFF. CDR3 DNA sequence: TGTGCCACTCCAGGACTAGCGGGGGCCTCTTCCTACAATGAGCAGTTCTTC.

J is TRBJ1-6 and V is TRBV2; 9 bases fit TRBD1. The J segment lost 7 bases and the V segment lost 4 bases, leaving 8 bases of the junction unmatched. This CDR3 has 16 amino acids. The germline V gene has CDR1 SNHLY and CDR2 FYNNEI. CDR3 nucleotides: TGTGCCAGCAGTGCAGAGACAGGGGGAAGAAATTCACCCCTCCACTTT. Its translation: CASSAETGGRNSPLHF.

The rearrangement uses TRBV7-2 and TRBJ1-2; D may be TRBD1 (6 bases). The germline CDR1 and CDR2 sequences are SGHTA and FQGNSA. The germline V and J ends were trimmed by 1 base and 4 bases, with 13 bases remaining between them. This CDR3 spans 15 amino acids. This chain's CDR3 is CASSLDSGHSYGYTF. CDR3 in DNA: TGTGCCAGCAGCTTAGACTCGGGACACTCCTATGGCTACACCTTC.

The sample holds one count of this clone. V and J are TRBV7-3 and TRBJ2-2; D perhaps matches TRBD1 (6 bases). The CDR3 runs 15 residues. V lost 5 bases to trimming and J lost 4 bases, with 14 bases between them. CDR1 is SGHTA, CDR2 FQGTGA, per germline. The CDR3 region is CASSPRRGGTGELFF. Here the CDR3 DNA reads TGTGCCAGCAGCCCTCGCCGAGGGGGCACCGGGGAGCTGTTTTTT.